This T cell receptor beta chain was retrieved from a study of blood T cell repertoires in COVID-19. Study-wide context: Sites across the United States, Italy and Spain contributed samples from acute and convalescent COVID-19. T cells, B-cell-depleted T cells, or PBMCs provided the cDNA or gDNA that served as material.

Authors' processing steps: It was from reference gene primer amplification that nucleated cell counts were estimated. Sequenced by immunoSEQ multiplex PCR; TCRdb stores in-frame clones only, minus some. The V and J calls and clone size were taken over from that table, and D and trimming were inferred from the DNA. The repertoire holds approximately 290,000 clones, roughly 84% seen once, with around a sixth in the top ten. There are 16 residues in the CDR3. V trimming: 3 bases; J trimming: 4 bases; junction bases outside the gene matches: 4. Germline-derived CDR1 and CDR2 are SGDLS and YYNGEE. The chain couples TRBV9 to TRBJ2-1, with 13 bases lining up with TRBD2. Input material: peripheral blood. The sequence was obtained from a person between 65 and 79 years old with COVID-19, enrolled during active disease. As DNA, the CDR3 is TGTGCCAGCAGCGCCGGACTAGCGGGAGAGTACAATGAGCAGTTCTTC. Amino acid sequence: CASSAGLAGEYNEQFF.